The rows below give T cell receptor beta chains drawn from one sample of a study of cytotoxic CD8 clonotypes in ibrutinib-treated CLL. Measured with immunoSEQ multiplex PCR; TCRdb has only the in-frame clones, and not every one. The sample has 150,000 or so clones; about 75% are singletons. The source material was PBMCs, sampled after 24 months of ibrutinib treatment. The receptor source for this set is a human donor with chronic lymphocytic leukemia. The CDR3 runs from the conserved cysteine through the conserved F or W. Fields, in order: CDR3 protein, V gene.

cdr3_aa: CASSPPGRDNSPLHF
v_call: TRBV18

cdr3_aa: CASSPAGSSNTEAFF
v_call: TRBV28

cdr3_aa: CASSVGAPLGNEQFF
v_call: TRBV9

cdr3_aa: CAWRGHLNTEAFF
v_call: TRBV30

cdr3_aa: CASSGGPEQYF
v_call: TRBV27

cdr3_aa: CASRPPGGRANSYNEQFF
v_call: TRBV7-2

cdr3_aa: CASSQPGAGGSGYTF
v_call: TRBV28

cdr3_aa: CASSFGARGQPQHF
v_call: TRBV5-1

cdr3_aa: CASSHRTRPEAFF
v_call: TRBV6-5

cdr3_aa: CASHSGRGEQYF
v_call: TRBV6-5

cdr3_aa: CASSPGPTYEQYF
v_call: TRBV11-2

cdr3_aa: CASSSTVSGANVLTF
v_call: TRBV18

cdr3_aa: CASSPQGDHEQYF
v_call: TRBV7-2

cdr3_aa: CASSSKPDTQYF
v_call: TRBV7-9

cdr3_aa: CAGQGAVNEQYF
v_call: TRBV5-7

cdr3_aa: CASSFLGAYYEQYF
v_call: TRBV7-2

cdr3_aa: CASSFGAAHPPGYTF
v_call: TRBV5-6

cdr3_aa: CASSPRTGTYEQYF
v_call: TRBV4-2

cdr3_aa: CASSLWGGVGGNTIYF
v_call: TRBV7-2

cdr3_aa: CASSLDPGSYEQYF
v_call: TRBV11-3

cdr3_aa: CASSEPGQTDTQYF
v_call: TRBV25-1

cdr3_aa: CASSFGPDGFYGYTF
v_call: TRBV7-8

cdr3_aa: CASSIGGQGWDGANVLTF
v_call: TRBV19

cdr3_aa: CASSLELAWVTGELFF
v_call: TRBV7-8

cdr3_aa: CASSPREGAETQYF
v_call: TRBV7-8

cdr3_aa: CASSEPEGLAGGETQYF
v_call: TRBV2

cdr3_aa: CAIRGGTSTDTQYF
v_call: TRBV10-3

cdr3_aa: CASSPHRGGGDNEQFF
v_call: TRBV28

cdr3_aa: CASSFGEVYGYTF
v_call: TRBV7-2

cdr3_aa: CASSPTGTSKNIQYF
v_call: TRBV18

cdr3_aa: CASSFSAPGGGTSYEQYF
v_call: TRBV5-1

cdr3_aa: CASSLGLPGVGTEAFF
v_call: TRBV7-9

cdr3_aa: CASSSDWGDEQFF
v_call: TRBV11-2

cdr3_aa: CASSWVETSVYYGYTF
v_call: TRBV28

cdr3_aa: CASSSQGANGANVLTF
v_call: TRBV18

cdr3_aa: CAWSVGSVQYF
v_call: TRBV30

cdr3_aa: CASSDQGSNQPQHF
v_call: TRBV7-2

cdr3_aa: CASSLGSGQHHNEQFF
v_call: TRBV5-4

cdr3_aa: CASMGPGLRTDTQYF
v_call: TRBV19

cdr3_aa: CASSLAPLGQFF
v_call: TRBV7-2

cdr3_aa: CASRRQPTYEQYF
v_call: TRBV2

cdr3_aa: CASSGGPRTGYTQYF
v_call: TRBV19

cdr3_aa: CATSRDPNTAGELFF
v_call: TRBV15

cdr3_aa: CASSSPAGTGTDTQYF
v_call: TRBV5-4

cdr3_aa: CASSQGGRYSTDTQYF
v_call: TRBV4-3

cdr3_aa: CASSLFVGLAVSYEQYF
v_call: TRBV28

cdr3_aa: CASSLGRGASGTYEQYF
v_call: TRBV27

cdr3_aa: CAWSSVYEQYF
v_call: TRBV30

cdr3_aa: CASKTGTTGYTF
v_call: TRBV19

cdr3_aa: CAWRTTAFEAFF
v_call: TRBV30

cdr3_aa: CATERSAAYEQYF
v_call: TRBV28